This TCR beta chain stems from a study of shared clonotypes between healthy human individuals. The wider study: Serving as donors were a couple of women and a few men, whose ages spanned 18 to 49.

Both subsets, CD45RA+ naive and CD45RA-negative memory, were split from the CD4+ cells. Sequencing was at deep level. Sorted-subset replicate PCRs used roughly 180 ng DNA, approximately 33,000 T cell genomes. Profiled with immunoSEQ multiplex PCR; TCRdb holds only in-frame clones, not every one. This table holds 2 million to 3 million clones, more than 85% found once. The origin of this receptor is a man in his late teens or twenties in good health. Some clones in this sample may be carry-over from other donors' samples. Sequenced material: naive CD4+ T cells from PBMCs. The subset is: CD45RA+ positively selected.

The DNA for the CDR3 is TGTGCCAGCAGTGGGATGGGGACAGGGAACACTGAAGCTTTCTTT. This encodes CASSGMGTGNTEAFF. The chain recombines TRBV6-1 with TRBJ1-1; TRBD1 aligns across 8 bases. This CDR3 has 15 amino acids. Germline V gene sequence: CDR1 MNHNS, CDR2 SASEGT. Trimming took 4 bases from V and 1 from J; bases not matched to a gene: 5.